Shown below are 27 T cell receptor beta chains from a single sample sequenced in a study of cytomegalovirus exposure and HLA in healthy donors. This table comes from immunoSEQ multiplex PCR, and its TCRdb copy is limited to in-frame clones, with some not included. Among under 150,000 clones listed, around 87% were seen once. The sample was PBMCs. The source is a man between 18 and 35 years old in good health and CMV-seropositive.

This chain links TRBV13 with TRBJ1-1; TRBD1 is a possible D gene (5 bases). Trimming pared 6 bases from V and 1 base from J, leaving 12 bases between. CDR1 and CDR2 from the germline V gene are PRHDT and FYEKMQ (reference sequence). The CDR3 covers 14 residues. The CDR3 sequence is CASRPQGRNTEAFF. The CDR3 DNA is TGTGCCAGCAGACCGCAGGGCAGGAACACTGAAGCTTTCTTT.

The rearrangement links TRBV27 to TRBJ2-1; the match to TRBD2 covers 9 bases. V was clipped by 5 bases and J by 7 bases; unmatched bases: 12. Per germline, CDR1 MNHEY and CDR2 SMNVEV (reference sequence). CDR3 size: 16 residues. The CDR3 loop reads CASSRPGRGGWNEQFF. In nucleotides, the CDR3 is TGTGCCAGCAGTCGCCCAGGGCGGGGGGGCTGGAATGAGCAGTTCTTC.

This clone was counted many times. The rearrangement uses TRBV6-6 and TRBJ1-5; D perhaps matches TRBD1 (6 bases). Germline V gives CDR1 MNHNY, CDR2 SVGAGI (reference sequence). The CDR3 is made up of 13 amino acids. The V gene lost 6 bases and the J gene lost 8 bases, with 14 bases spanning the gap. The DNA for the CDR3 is TGTGCCAGCAGCTGGGGGCAACGAGAGCCCCAGCATTTT. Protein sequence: CASSWGQREPQHF.

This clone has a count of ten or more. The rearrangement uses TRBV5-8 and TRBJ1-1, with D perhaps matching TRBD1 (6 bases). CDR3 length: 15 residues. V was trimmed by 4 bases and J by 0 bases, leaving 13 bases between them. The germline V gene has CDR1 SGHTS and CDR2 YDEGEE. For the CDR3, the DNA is TGTGCCAGCAGCACGCTGGACAGACTGAACACTGAAGCTTTCTTT. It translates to CASSTLDRLNTEAFF.

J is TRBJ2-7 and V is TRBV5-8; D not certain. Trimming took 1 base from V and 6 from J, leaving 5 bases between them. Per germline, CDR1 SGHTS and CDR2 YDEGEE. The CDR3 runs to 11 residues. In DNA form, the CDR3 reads TGTGCCAGCAGCTTGCTTCTCGAGCAGTACTTC. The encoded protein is CASSLLLEQYF.

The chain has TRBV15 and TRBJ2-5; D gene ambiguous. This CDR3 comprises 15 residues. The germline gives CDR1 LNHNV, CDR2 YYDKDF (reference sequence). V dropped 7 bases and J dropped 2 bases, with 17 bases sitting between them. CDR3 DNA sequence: TGTGCCACCAAGGCGACCCAGGAATTACAAGAGACCCAGTACTTC. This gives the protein CATKATQELQETQYF. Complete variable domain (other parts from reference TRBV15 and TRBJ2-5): DAMVIQNPRYQVTQFGKPVTLSCSQTLNHNVMYWYQQKSSQAPKLLFHYYDKDFNNEADTPDNFQSRRPNTSFCFLDIRSPGLGDTAMYLCATKATQELQETQYFGPGTRLLVL.

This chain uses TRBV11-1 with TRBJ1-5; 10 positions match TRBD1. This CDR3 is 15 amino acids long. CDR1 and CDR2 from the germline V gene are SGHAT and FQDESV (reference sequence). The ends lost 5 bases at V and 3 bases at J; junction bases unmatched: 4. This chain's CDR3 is CASSKDRGVNQPQHF. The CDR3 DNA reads TGTGCCAGCAGCAAGGACAGGGGGGTCAATCAGCCCCAGCATTTT. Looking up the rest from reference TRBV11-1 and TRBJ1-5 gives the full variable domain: EAEVAQSPRYKITEKSQAVAFWCDPISGHATLYWYRQILGQGPELLVQFQDESVVDDSQLPKDRFSAERLKGVDSTLKIQPAELGDSAMYLCASSKDRGVNQPQHFGDGTRLSIL.

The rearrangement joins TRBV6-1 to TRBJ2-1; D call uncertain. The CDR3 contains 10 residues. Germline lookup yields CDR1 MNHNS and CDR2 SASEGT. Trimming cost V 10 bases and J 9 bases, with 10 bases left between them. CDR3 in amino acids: CATDFGEQFF. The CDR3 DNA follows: TGTGCCACCGACTTTGGTGAGCAGTTCTTC.

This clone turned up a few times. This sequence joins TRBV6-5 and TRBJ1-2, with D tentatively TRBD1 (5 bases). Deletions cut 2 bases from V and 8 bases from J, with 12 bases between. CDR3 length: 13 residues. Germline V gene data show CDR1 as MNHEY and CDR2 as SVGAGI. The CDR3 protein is CASSYAGVGGYTF. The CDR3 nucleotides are TGTGCCAGCAGTTACGCGGGGGTGGGAGGCTACACCTTC.

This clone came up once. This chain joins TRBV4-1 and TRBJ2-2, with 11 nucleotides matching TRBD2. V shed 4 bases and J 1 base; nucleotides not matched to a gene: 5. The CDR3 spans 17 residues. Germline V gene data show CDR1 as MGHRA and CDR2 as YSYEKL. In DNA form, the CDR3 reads TGCGCCAGCAGCCCTGGACTAGCGGGTGTGAACACCGGGGAGCTGTTTTTT. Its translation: CASSPGLAGVNTGELFF.

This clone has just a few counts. This CDR3 reads CASGGPYEQYF. Here the CDR3 DNA reads TGTGCCAGCGGGGGCCCGTACGAGCAGTACTTC. The chain employs TRBV6-5 and TRBJ2-7; maybe TRBD1 (6 bases). This CDR3 spans 11 amino acids. Per germline, CDR1 MNHEY and CDR2 SVGAGI. V was clipped by 8 bases and J by 4 bases, with 9 bases between them.

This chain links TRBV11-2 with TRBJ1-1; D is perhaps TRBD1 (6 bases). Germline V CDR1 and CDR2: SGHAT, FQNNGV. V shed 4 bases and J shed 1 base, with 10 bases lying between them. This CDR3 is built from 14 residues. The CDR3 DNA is TGTGCCAGCAGCTCATACAGGGAGAACACTGAAGCTTTCTTT. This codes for CASSSYRENTEAFF. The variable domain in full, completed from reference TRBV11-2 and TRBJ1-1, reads EAGVAQSPRYKIIEKRQSVAFWCNPISGHATLYWYQQILGQGPKLLIQFQNNGVVDDSQLPKDRFSAERLKGVDSTLKIQPAKLEDSAVYLCASSSYRENTEAFFGQGTRLTVV.

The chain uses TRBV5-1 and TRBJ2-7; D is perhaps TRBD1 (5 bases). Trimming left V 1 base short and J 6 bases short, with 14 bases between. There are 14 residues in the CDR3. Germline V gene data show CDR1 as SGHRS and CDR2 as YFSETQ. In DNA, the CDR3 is TGCGCCAGCAGCTTGAACCAGGGCTTAGCCGAGCAGTACTTC. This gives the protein CASSLNQGLAEQYF.

CDR3 in amino acids: CASSSRGDSQPQHF. CDR3 coding DNA: TGTGCCAGCAGCTCTAGGGGTGATAGTCAGCCCCAGCATTTT. V is TRBV5-8 and J is TRBJ1-5; tentative D call: TRBD1 (5 bases). Trimming cost V 3 bases and J 6 bases, with 13 bases left between them. The germline V gene encodes CDR1 SGHTS and CDR2 YDEGEE. This CDR3 has 14 residues.

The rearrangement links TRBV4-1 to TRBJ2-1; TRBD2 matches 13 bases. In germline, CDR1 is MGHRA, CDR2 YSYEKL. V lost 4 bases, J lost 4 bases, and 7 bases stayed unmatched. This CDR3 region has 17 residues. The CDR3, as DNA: TGCGCCAGCAGCCGCGGACTAGCGGGAGCGCGGTACAATGAGCAGTTCTTC. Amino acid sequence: CASSRGLAGARYNEQFF.

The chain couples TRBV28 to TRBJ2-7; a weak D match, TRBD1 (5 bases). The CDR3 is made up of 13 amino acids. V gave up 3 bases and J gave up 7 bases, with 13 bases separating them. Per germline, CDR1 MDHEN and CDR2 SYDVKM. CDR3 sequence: CASSFRGWAEQYF. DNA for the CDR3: TGTGCCAGCAGTTTTAGGGGTTGGGCAGAGCAGTACTTC.

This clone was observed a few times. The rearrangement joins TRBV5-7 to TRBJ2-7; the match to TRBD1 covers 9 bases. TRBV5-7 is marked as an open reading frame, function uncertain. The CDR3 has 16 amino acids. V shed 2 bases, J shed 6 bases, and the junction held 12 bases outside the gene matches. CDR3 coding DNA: TGTGCCAGCAGCTTATATTCCGGGACAGGGAAGCGCGAGCAGTACTTC. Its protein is CASSLYSGTGKREQYF.

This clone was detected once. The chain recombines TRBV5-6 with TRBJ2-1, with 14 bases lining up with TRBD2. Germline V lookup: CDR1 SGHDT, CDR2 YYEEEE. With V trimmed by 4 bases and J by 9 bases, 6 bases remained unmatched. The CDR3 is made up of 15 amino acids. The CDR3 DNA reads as TGTGCCAGCAGCGAGGGACTAGCGGGAGAGAGTGAGCAGTTCTTC. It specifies CASSEGLAGESEQFF.

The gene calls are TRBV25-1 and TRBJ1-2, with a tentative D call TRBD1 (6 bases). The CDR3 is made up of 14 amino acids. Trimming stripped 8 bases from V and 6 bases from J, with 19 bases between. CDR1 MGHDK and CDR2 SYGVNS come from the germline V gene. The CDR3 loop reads CASSPGVSTNGYTF. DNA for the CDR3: TGTGCCAGCTCGCCAGGGGTATCGACGAATGGCTACACCTTC.

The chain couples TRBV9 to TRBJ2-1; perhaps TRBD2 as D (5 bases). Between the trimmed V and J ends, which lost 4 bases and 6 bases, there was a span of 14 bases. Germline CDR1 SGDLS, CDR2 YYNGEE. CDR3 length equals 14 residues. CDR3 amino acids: CASSSRALANEQFF. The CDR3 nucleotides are TGTGCCAGCAGCTCCCGAGCCCTAGCCAATGAGCAGTTCTTC.

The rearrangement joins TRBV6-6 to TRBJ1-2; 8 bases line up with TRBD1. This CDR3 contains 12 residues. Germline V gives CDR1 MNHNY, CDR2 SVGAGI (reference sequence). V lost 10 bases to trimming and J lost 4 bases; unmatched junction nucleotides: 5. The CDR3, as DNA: TGTGCCATCGGGACAGGTCTCTATGGCTACACCTTC. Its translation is CAIGTGLYGYTF.

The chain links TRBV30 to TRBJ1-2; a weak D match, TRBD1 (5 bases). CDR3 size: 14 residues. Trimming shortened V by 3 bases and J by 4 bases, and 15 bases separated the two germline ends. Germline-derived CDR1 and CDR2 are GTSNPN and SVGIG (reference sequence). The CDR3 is CAWSRRAGGYGYTF. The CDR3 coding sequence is TGTGCCTGGAGCCGGAGGGCGGGGGGCTATGGCTACACCTTC.

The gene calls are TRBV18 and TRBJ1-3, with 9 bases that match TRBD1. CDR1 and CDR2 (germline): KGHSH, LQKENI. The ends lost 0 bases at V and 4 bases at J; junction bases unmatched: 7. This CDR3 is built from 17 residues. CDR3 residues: CASSPPSGTGKGNTIYF. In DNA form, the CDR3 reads TGTGCCAGCTCACCACCCTCCGGGACAGGGAAAGGAAACACCATATATTTT.

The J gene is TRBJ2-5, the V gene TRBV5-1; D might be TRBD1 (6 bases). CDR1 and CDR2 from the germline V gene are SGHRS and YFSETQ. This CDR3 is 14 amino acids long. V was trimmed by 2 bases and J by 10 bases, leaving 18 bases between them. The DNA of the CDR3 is TGCGCCAGCAGCTTAGGGGACACCTCGAGTGGCCAGTACTTC. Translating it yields CASSLGDTSSGQYF.

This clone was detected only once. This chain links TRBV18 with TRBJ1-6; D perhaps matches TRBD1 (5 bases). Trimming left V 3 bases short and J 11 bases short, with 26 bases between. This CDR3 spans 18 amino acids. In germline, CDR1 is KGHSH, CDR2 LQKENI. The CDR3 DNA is TGTGCCAGCTCACCGAATATTGGAGGGAATCAGGGTCGGACACCCCTCCACTTT. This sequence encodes CASSPNIGGNQGRTPLHF.

CDR3 loop: CASSLPPLAGRTDTQYF. DNA for the CDR3: TGCGCCAGCAGCCTTCCCCCACTAGCGGGACGCACAGATACGCAGTATTTT. This chain uses TRBV4-1 with TRBJ2-3; 10 bases are a match to TRBD2. This CDR3 has 17 residues. Germline V CDR1 and CDR2: MGHRA, YSYEKL. Trimming cost V 4 bases and J 1 base; bases outside gene matches: 8.

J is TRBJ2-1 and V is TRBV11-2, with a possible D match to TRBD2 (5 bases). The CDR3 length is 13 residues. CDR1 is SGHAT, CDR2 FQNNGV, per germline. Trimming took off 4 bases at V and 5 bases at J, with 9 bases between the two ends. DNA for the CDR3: TGTGCCAGCAGCTCGGGAAGAAACAATGAGCAGTTCTTC. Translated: CASSSGRNNEQFF. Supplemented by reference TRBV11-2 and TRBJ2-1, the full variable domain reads EAGVAQSPRYKIIEKRQSVAFWCNPISGHATLYWYQQILGQGPKLLIQFQNNGVVDDSQLPKDRFSAERLKGVDSTLKIQPAKLEDSAVYLCASSSGRNNEQFFGPGTRLTVL.